This T cell receptor beta chain was sequenced during a study of blood T cells in healthy people across ages. Note on this clonotype: Its antigen is unknown.

A minimum of 7 million PBMCs was isolated per sample. Primers used in a second PCR of roughly 6 to 11 cycles were a sample-barcoded 5' primer and a J-beta primer mix. TCRdb reprocessed the 5' RACE reads via MiXCR and lists one record per CDR3 protein. The sample has roughly 900,000 distinct CDR3 sequences, about 48% seen once; the top ten hold roughly 13%. Findings and caveats of the study: Investigators viewed diversity estimates from one million T cells as underestimates, the study reported. Naive T cell percentage showed a strong correlation with the diversity of TCR beta. Age brought a roughly linear fall in TCR beta diversity measured per million T cells.

This clonotype was obtained from a man aged 25 to 45 in good health. The material sequenced was blood.

The CDR3 bases are TGCGCCAGCAGCCAAGATAGTCGACCGGGACTAGATCGCCATGAGCAGTACTTC. Encoded protein: CASSQDSRPGLDRHEQYF. The genes are TRBV4-1 and TRBJ2-5; 8 positions match TRBD2. There are 18 residues in the CDR3. J gave up 11 bases and V 0 bases, and 20 bases lay outside the gene matches. Germline assignment: CDR1 MGHRA and CDR2 YSYEKL.